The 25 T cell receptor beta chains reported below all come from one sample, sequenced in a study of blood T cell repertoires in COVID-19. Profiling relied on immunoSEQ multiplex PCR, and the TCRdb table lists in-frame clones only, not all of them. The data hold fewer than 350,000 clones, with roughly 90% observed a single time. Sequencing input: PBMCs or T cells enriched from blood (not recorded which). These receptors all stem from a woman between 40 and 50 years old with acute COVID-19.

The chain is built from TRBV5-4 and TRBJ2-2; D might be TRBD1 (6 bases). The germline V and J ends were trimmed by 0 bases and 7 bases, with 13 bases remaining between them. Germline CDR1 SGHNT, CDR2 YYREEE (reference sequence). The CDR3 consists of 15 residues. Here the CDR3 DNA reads TGTGCCAGCAGCTTGGAGGGGGTACTGAACGGGGAGCTGTTTTTT. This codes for CASSLEGVLNGELFF. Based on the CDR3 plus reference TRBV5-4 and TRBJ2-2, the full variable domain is ETGVTQSPTHLIKTRGQQVTLRCSSQSGHNTVSWYQQALGQGPQFIFQYYREEENGRGNFPPRFSGLQFPNYSSELNVNALELDDSALYLCASSLEGVLNGELFFGEGSRLTVL.

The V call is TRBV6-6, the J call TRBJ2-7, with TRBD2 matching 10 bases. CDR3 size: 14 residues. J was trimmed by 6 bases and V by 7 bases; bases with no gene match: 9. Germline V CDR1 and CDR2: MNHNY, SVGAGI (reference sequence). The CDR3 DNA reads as TGTGCCAGCACTTTCAGCGGGGGGGCCGGCGAGCAGTACTTC. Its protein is CASTFSGGAGEQYF.

This CDR3 reads CAWTARGGLGGNTIYF. For the CDR3, the DNA is TGTGCCTGGACCGCAAGGGGGGGGCTGGGAGGAAACACCATATATTTT. The chain uses TRBV30 and TRBJ1-3; possibly TRBD1 for D (6 bases). Germline CDR1 GTSNPN, CDR2 SVGIG (reference sequence). Deletions cut 4 bases from V and 4 bases from J, with 20 bases between. CDR3 length equals 16 residues.

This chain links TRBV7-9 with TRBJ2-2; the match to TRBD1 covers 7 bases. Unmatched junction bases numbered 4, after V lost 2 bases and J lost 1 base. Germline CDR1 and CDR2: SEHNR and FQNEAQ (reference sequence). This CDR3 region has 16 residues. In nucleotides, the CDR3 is TGTGCCAGCAGCTTACTCGGACAGGTGAACACCGGGGAGCTGTTTTTT. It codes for CASSLLGQVNTGELFF.

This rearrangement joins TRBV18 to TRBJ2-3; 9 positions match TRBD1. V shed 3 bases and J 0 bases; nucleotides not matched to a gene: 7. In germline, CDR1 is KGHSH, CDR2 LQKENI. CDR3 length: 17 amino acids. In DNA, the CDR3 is TGTGCCAGCTCACCCCCGGGACAGGGAGTGAGCACAGATACGCAGTATTTT. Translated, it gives CASSPPGQGVSTDTQYF.

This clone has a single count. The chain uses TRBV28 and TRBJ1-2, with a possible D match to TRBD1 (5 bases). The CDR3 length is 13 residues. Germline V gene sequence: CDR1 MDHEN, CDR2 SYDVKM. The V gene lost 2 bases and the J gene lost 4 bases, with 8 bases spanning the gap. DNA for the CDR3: TGTGCCAGCAGTTTAACAGGCCTCTATGGCTACACCTTC. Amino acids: CASSLTGLYGYTF.

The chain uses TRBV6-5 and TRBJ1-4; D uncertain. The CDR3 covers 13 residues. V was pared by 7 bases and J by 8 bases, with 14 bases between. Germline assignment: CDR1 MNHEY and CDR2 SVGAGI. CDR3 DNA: TGTGCCAGCACCTTAGGAGGATTCGAAAAACTGTTTTTT. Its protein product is CASTLGGFEKLFF.

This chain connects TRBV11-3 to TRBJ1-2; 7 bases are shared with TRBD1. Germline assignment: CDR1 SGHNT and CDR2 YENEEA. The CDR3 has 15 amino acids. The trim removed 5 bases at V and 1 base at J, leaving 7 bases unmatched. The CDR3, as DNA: TGTGCCAGCAGCCACGGGACAGAAGTTAACTATGGCTACACCTTC. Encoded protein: CASSHGTEVNYGYTF.

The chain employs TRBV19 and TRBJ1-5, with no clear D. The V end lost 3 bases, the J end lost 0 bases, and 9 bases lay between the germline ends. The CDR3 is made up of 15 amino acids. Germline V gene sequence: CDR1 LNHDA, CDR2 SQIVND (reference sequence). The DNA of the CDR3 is TGTGCCAGTAGTATTAACGGTAATAGCAATCAGCCCCAGCATTTT. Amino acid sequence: CASSINGNSNQPQHF.

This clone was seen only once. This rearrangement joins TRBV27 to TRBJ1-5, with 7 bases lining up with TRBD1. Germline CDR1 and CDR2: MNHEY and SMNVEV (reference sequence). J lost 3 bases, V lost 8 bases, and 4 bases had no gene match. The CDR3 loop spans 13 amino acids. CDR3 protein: CASSTGYNQPQHF. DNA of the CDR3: TGTGCCAGCTCGACAGGGTACAATCAGCCCCAGCATTTT.

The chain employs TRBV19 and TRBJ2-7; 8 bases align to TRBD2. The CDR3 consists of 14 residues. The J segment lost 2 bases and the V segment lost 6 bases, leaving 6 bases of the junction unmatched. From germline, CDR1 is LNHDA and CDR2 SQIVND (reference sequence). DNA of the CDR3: TGTGCCAGTAGCTCTGCGGGGGGAACCTACGAGCAGTACTTC. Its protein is CASSSAGGTYEQYF.

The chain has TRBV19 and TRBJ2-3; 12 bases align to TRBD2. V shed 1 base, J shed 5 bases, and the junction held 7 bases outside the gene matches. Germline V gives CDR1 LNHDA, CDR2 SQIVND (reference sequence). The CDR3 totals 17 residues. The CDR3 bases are TGTGCCAGTAGTATAGTCCCGCGACTAGCGGGGGTAGATACGCAGTATTTT. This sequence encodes CASSIVPRLAGVDTQYF.

The CDR3 DNA reads as TGTGCCAGCTCACCCCCCGGGACAGGGACGCACGGCTACACCTTC. Its translation: CASSPPGTGTHGYTF. V and J are TRBV18 and TRBJ1-2, with 9 bases matching TRBD1. CDR1 and CDR2 from the germline V gene are KGHSH and LQKENI. The CDR3 is 15 amino acids. Trimming took 3 bases from V and 8 from J; bases not matched to a gene: 10.

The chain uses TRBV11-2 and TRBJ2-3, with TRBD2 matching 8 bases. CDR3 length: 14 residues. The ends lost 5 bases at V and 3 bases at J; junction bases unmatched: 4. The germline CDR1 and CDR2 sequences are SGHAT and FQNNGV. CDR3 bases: TGTGCCAGCAGCCTGGGACTAGTGACAGATACGCAGTATTTT. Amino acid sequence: CASSLGLVTDTQYF.

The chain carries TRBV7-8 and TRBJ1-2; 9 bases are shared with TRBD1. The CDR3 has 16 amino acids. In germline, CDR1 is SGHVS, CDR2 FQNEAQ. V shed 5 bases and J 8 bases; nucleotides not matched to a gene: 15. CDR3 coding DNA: TGTGCCAGCAGCCAAGCTAGAGGGACAGGGCCGGGCGGCTACACCTTC. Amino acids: CASSQARGTGPGGYTF.

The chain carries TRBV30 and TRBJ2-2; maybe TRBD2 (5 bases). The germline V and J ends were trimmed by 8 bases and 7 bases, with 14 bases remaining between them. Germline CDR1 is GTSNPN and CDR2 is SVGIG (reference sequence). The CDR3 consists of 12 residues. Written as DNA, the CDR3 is TGTGCCCGGATTGGGAGAATCGGGGAGCTGTTTTTT. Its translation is CARIGRIGELFF.

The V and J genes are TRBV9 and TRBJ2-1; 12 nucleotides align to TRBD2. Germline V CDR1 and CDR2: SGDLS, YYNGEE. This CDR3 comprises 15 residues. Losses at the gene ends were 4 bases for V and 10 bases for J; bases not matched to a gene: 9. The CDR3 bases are TGTGCCAGCAGCACCGAACTAGCGGGGGGTTGGGAGCAGTTCTTC. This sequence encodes CASSTELAGGWEQFF.

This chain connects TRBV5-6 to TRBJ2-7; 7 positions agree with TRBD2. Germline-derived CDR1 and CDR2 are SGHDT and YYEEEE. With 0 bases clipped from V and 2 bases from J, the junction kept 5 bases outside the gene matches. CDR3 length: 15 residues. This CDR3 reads CASSLGGRPPYEQYF. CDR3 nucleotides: TGTGCCAGCAGCTTGGGCGGGAGACCTCCCTACGAGCAGTACTTC.

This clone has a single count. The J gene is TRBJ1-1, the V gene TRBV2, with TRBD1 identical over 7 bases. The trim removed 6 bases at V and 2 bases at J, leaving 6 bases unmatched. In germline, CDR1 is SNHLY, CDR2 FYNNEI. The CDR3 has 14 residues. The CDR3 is CASRNRGVNTEAFF. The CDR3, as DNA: TGTGCCAGCAGAAACAGGGGTGTTAACACTGAAGCTTTCTTT.

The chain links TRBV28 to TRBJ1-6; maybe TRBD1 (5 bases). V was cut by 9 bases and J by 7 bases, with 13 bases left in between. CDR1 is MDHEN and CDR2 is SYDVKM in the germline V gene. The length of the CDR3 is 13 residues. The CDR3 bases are TGTGCCAGTGAGGCCCCAGGGAATTCACCCCTCCACTTT. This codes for CASEAPGNSPLHF.

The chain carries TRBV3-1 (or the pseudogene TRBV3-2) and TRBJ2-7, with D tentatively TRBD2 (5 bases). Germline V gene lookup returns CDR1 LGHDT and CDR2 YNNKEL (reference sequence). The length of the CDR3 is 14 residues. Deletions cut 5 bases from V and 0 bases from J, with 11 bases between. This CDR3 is CASSWGVISYEQYF. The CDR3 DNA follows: TGTGCCAGCAGCTGGGGAGTAATCTCCTACGAGCAGTACTTC.

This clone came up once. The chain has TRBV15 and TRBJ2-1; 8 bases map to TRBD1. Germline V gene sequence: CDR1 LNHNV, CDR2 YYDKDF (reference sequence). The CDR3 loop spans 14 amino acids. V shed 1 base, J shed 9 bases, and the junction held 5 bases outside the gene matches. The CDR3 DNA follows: TGTGCCACCAGCAGAGGTCAGGGGGCCGGTGAGCAGTTCTTC. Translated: CATSRGQGAGEQFF.

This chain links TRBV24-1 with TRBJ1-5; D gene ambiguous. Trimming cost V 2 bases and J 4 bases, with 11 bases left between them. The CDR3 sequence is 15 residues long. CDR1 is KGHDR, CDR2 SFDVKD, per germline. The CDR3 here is CATSDSQVVNQPQHF. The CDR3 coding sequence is TGTGCCACCAGTGATTCTCAGGTGGTAAATCAGCCCCAGCATTTT.

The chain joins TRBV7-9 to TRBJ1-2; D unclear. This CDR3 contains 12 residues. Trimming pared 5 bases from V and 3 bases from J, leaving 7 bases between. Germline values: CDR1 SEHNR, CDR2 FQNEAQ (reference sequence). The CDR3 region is CASSPDYYGYTF. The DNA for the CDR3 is TGTGCCAGCAGCCCGGACTACTATGGCTACACCTTC.

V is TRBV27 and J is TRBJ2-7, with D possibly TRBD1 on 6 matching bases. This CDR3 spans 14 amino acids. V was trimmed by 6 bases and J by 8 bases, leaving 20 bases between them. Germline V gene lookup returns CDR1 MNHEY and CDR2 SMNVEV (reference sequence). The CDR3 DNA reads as TGTGCCAGCAGGGGGGCCAGGGGAGCTTTAAAGCAGTACTTC. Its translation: CASRGARGALKQYF.